This passage covers 4 T cell receptor beta chains from one sample sequenced in a study of T cells after posttransplantation cyclophosphamide. Methotrexate plus calcineurin inhibitor accompanied controls' myeloablative marrow transplants; sampling was 1 year later. TCRdb's table, derived via immunoSEQ multiplex PCR, lists solely in-frame clones and lacks some. The repertoire holds roughly 16,000 clones, with around 85% as singletons. Here the sequenced sample was PBMCs, taken after allogeneic stem cell transplant with calcineurin inhibitor and methotrexate. The receptors here all came from a female patient between 18 and 30 years old who received an allogeneic stem cell transplant from an unrelated donor, was CMV-positive, and had acute and chronic GVHD. Some of these T cells may belong to the graft donor.

The rearrangement joins TRBV15 to TRBJ2-3, with 9 bases lining up with TRBD2. Germline V gene sequence: CDR1 LNHNV, CDR2 YYDKDF (reference sequence). This CDR3 has 18 amino acids. After removal of 3 bases from V and 0 bases from J, the junction contained 10 bases not matched to a gene. CDR3 nucleotide sequence: TGTGCCACCAGCAGGGGTGTGTTAGCGGGAGATAGCACAGATACGCAGTATTTT. It is translated as CATSRGVLAGDSTDTQYF. Based on the CDR3 plus reference TRBV15 and TRBJ2-3, the full variable domain is DAMVIQNPRYQVTQFGKPVTLSCSQTLNHNVMYWYQQKSSQAPKLLFHYYDKDFNNEADTPDNFQSRRPNTSFCFLDIRSPGLGDTAMYLCATSRGVLAGDSTDTQYFGPGTRLTVL.

The chain carries TRBV5-1 and TRBJ2-3; 12 bases are a match to TRBD2. The CDR3 length is 14 residues. Germline V CDR1 and CDR2: SGHRS, YFSETQ. Trimming took 6 bases from V and 4 from J; bases not matched to a gene: 3. The CDR3 spells CASKPSGRADTQYF. The CDR3 DNA reads TGCGCCAGCAAACCTAGCGGGAGGGCAGATACGCAGTATTTT.

This chain's CDR3 is CASSWGLGGIYEQYF. In DNA form, the CDR3 reads TGTGCCAGCAGTTGGGGGTTAGGGGGTATATACGAGCAGTACTTC. The chain carries TRBV6-6 and TRBJ2-7; D is possibly TRBD1 (6 bases). CDR3 length: 15 residues. V shed 4 bases and J shed 4 bases, with 17 bases lying between them. CDR1 MNHNY and CDR2 SVGAGI come from the germline V gene (reference sequence).

V is TRBV27 and J is TRBJ2-1, with 7 bases matching TRBD2. V lost 5 bases and J lost 4; bases outside the gene matches: 5. There are 14 residues in the CDR3. Germline loops: CDR1 MNHEY, CDR2 SMNVEV (reference sequence). CDR3 DNA: TGTGCCAGCAGTCACGGACTAGAGTACAATGAGCAGTTCTTC. Translated: CASSHGLEYNEQFF.